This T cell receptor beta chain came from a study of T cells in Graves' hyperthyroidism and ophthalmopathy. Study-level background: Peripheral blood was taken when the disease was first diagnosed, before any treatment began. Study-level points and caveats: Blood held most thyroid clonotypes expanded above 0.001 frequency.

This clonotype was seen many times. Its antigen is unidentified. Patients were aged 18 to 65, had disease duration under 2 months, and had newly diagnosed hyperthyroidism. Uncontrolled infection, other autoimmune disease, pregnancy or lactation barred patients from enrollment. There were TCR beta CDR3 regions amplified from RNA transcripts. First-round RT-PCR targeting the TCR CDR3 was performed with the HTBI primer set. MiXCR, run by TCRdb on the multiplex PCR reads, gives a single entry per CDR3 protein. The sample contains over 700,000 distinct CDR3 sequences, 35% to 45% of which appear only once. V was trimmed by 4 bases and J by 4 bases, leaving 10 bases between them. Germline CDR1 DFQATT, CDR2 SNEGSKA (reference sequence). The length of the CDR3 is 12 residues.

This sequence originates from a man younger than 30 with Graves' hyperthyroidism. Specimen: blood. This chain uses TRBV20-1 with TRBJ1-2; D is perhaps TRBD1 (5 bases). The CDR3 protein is CSAILGAYGYTF. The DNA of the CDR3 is TGCAGTGCTATCCTTGGGGCCTATGGCTACACCTTC.